This TCR beta chain was observed in a study of cytomegalovirus exposure and HLA in healthy donors. General study results and limits: Data from an earlier analysis indicated that most TCR beta V segments were productive either about 87% or about 30% of the time.

As to this clone: Its antigen is not known.

It was with 60 Vbeta and 13 Jbeta primers that the PCR ran. Using immunoSEQ multiplex PCR, the repertoire was profiled, and TCRdb retains in-frame clones only, with some absent. The sample contains fewer than 150,000 clones, about 68% of which appear only once. CDR3 length: 13 residues. Germline CDR1 MDHEN, CDR2 SYDVKM. V gave up 4 bases and J gave up 7 bases, with 13 bases separating them. The genes are TRBV28 and TRBJ1-2, with D maybe TRBD1 (5 bases). This clonotype was sampled from a woman aged 45 to 65 in good health and CMV-seropositive. Input material: PBMCs. This chain's CDR3 is CASSSPGDGGYTF. In DNA, the CDR3 is TGTGCCAGCAGTTCTCCGGGGGATGGTGGCTACACCTTC.